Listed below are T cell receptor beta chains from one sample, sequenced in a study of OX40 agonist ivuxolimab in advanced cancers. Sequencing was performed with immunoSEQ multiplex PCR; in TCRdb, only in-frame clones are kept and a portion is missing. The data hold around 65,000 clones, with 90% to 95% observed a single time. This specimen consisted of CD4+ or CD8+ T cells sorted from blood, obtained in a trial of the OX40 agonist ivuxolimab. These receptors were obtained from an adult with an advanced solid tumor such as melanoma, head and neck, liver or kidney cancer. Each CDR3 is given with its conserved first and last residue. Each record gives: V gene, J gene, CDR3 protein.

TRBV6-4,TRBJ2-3,CASSEPPGCSTDTQYF
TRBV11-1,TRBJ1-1,CASSFLPSTEAFF
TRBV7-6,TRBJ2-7,CASSQVAESYEQYF
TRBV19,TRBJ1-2,CASSIYPGNYGYTF
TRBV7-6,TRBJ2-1,CASSPPTGTGEQFF
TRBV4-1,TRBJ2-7,CASSQVPPAGGALYEQYF
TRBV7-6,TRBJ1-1,CASSLGTDLNTEAFF
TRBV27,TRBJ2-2,CASSLKQLNTGELFF
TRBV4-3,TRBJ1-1,CASSQEKGTGLTEAFF
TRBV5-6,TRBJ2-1,CASSLARLAGSYNEQFF
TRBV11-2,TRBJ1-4,CASSLEEYGEKLFF
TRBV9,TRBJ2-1,CASSTPGQGLSYNEQFF
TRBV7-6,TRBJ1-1,CASSQTGGFTEAFF
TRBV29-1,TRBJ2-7,CSVGTGGAYEQYF
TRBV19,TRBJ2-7,CASSIAAYSSYEQYF
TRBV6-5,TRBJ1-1,CASSWGQGGVSEAFF
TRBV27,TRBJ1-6,CASSWVGGWSPLHF
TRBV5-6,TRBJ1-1,CASSFGLGNTEAFF
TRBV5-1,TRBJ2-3,CASSLEGLARSTDTQYF
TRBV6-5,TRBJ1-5,CASSSRSNQPQHF